This entry concerns a single TCR beta chain. Its specificity is not known. Reprocessing the 5' RACE reads, TCRdb reports a single entry for every CDR3 protein and omits DNA. The sample holds under 500,000 distinct CDR3 sequences. These data belong to a study of T cells expressing NK-cell markers. About the study: HCMV seropositivity marked seven of the eight sequenced donors; one was seronegative. Study results and caveats: In several donors, dominant clonotypes made up about 25-65% of CD3+CD56-NKG2C+ cells.

The clonotype was recovered from a woman aged 18 to 75 in good health. The specimen was blood T cells: a sorted CD56 or NKG2C T cell subset, CD4+ or CD8+ T cells, or bulk PBMC T cells (not recorded which).

The CDR3 loop reads CASSFLVGGNYEQYF. V and J are TRBV7-9 and TRBJ2-7; the D call from TCRdb, TRBD1, cannot be confirmed without DNA. The CDR3 has 15 amino acids. The germline V gene encodes CDR1 SEHNR and CDR2 FQNEAQ (reference sequence).